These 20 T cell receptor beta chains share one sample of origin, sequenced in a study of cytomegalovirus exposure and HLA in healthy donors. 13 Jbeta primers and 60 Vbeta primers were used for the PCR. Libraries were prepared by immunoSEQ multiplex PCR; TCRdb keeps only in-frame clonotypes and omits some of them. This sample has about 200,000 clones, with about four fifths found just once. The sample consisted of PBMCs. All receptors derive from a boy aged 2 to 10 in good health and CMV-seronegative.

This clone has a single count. The DNA for the CDR3 is TGCGCCAGCAGCTCAGGGAAGGGGGATGAAAAACTGTTTTTT. Amino acid sequence: CASSSGKGDEKLFF. The chain recombines TRBV5-1 with TRBJ1-4, with TRBD1 as a possible D gene (6 bases). This CDR3 comprises 14 residues. The germline V gene encodes CDR1 SGHRS and CDR2 YFSETQ. V gave up 3 bases and J gave up 6 bases, with 12 bases separating them. Full variable domain (remainder filled in from reference TRBV5-1 and TRBJ1-4): KAGVTQTPRYLIKTRGQQVTLSCSPISGHRSVSWYQQTPGQGLQFLFEYFSETQRNKGNFPGRFSGRQFSNSRSEMNVSTLELGDSALYLCASSSGKGDEKLFFGSGTQLSVL.

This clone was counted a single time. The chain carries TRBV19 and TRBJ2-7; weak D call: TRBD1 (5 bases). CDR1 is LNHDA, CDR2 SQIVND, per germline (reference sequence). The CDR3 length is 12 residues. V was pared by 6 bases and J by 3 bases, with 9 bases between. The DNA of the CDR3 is TGTGCCAGTAGAGGTAGGGGCTACGAGCAGTACTTC. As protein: CASRGRGYEQYF.

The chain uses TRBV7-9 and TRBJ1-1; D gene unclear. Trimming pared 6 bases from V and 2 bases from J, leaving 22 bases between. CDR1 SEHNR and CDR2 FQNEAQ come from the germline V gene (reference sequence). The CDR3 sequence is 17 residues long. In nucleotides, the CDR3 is TGTGCCAGCAGTCCAACGGGAGGATCAGATCTAAACACTGAAGCTTTCTTT. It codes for CASSPTGGSDLNTEAFF.

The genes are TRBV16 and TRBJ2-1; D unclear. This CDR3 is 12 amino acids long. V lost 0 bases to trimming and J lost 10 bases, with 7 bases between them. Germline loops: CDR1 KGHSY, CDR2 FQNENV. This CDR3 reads CASSQSAPEQFF. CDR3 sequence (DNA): TGTGCCAGCAGCCAATCTGCGCCCGAGCAGTTCTTC. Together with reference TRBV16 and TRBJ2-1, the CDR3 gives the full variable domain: GEEVAQTPKHLVRGEGQKAKLYCAPIKGHSYVFWYQQVLKNEFKFLISFQNENVFDETGMPKERFSAKCLPNSPCSLEIQATKLEDSAVYFCASSQSAPEQFFGPGTRLTVL.

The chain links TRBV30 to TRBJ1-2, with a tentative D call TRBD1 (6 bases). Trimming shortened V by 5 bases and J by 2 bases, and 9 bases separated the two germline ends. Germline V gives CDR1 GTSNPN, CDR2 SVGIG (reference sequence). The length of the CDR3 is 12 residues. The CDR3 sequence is CAWDTGNYGYTF. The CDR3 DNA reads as TGTGCCTGGGATACAGGGAACTATGGCTACACCTTC. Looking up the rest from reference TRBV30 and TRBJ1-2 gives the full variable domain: SQTIHQWPATLVQPVGSPLSLECTVEGTSNPNLYWYRQAAGRGLQLLFYSVGIGQISSEVPQNLSASRPQDRQFILSSKKLLLSDSGFYLCAWDTGNYGYTFGSGTRLTVV.

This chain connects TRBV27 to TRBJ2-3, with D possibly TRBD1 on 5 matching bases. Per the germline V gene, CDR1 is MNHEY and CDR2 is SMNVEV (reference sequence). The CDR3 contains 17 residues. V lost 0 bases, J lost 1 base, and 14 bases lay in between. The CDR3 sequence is CASSLSSWGARTDTQYF. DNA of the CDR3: TGTGCCAGCAGTTTATCTTCTTGGGGCGCCCGCACAGATACGCAGTATTTT.

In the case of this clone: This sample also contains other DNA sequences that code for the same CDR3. CDR3 nucleotides: TGTGCCAGCAGCGTAGCAAGCGGGGGGGATACGCAGTATTTT. This encodes CASSVASGGDTQYF. The chain carries TRBV9 and TRBJ2-3; 9 bases map to TRBD2. Trimming took 0 bases from V and 6 from J; bases not matched to a gene: 2. CDR3 size: 14 residues. The germline gives CDR1 SGDLS, CDR2 YYNGEE.

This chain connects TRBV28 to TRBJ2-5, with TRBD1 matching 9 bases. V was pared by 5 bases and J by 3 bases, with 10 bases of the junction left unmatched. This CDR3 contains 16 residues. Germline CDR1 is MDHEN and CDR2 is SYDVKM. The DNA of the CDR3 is TGTGCCAGCAGTGATCACCCGGGACAGGGAAAAGAGACCCAGTACTTC. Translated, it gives CASSDHPGQGKETQYF.

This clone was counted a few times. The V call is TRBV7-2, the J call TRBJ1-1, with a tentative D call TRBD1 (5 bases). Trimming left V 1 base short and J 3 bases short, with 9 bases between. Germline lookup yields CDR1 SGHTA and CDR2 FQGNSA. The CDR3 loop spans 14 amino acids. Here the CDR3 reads CASSLVGDYTEAFF. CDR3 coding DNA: TGTGCCAGCAGCTTAGTAGGGGATTACACTGAAGCTTTCTTT.

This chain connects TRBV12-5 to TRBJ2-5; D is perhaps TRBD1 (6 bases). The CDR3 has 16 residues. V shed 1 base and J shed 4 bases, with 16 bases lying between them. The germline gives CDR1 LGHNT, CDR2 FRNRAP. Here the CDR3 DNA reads TGTGCTAGTGGTTTGGGGGGACAACCTTCCAGAGAGACCCAGTACTTC. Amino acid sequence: CASGLGGQPSRETQYF.

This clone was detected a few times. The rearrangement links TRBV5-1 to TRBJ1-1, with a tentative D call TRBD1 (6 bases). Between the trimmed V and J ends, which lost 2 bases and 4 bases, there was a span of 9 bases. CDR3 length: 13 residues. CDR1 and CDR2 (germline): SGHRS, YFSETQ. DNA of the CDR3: TGCGCCAGCAGCTTCAAACAGGGCACTGAAGCTTTCTTT. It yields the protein CASSFKQGTEAFF.

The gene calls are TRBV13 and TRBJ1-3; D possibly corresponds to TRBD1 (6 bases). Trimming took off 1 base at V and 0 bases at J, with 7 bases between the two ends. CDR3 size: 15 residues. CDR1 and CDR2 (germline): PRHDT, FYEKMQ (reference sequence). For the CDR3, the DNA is TGTGCCAGCAGCTTAGACAGGGCCTCTGGAAACACCATATATTTT. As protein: CASSLDRASGNTIYF.

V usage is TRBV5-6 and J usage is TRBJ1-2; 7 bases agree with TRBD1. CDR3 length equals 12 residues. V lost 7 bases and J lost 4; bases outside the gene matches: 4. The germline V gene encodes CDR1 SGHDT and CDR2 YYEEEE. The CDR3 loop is CASGDSLYGYTF. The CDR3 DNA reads TGTGCCAGCGGGGACAGCCTCTATGGCTACACCTTC.

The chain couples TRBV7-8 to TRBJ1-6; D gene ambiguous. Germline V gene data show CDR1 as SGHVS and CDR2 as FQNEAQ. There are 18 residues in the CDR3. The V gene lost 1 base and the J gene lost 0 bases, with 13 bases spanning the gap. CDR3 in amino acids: CASSLESHPSSYNSPLHF. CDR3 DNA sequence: TGTGCCAGCAGCTTAGAGTCCCACCCGAGCTCCTATAATTCACCCCTCCACTTT. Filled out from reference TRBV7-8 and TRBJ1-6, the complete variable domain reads GAGVSQSPRYKVAKRGQDVALRCDPISGHVSLFWYQQALGQGPEFLTYFQNEAQLDKSGLPSDRFFAERPEGSVSTLKIQRTQQEDSAVYLCASSLESHPSSYNSPLHFGNGTRLTVT.

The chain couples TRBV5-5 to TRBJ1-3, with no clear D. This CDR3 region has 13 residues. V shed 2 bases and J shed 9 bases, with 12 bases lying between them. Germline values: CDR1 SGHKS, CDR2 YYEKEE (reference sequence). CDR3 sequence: CASSFSEESTIYF. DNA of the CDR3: TGTGCCAGCAGCTTCTCTGAGGAAAGCACCATATATTTT. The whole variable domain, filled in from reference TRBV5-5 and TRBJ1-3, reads DAGVTQSPTHLIKTRGQQVTLRCSPISGHKSVSWYQQVLGQGPQFIFQYYEKEERGRGNFPDRFSARQFPNYSSELNVNALLLGDSALYLCASSFSEESTIYFGEGSWLTVV.

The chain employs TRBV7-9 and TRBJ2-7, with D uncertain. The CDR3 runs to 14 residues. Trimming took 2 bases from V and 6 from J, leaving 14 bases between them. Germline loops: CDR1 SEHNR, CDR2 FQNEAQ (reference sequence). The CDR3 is CASSLSYLPGEQYF. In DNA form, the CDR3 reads TGTGCCAGCAGCTTAAGCTATCTCCCCGGCGAGCAGTACTTC. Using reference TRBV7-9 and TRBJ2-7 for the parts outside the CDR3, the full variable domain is DTGVSQNPRHKITKRGQNVTFRCDPISEHNRLYWYRQTLGQGPEFLTYFQNEAQLEKSRLLSDRFSAERPKGSFSTLEIQRTEQGDSAMYLCASSLSYLPGEQYFGPGTRLTVT.

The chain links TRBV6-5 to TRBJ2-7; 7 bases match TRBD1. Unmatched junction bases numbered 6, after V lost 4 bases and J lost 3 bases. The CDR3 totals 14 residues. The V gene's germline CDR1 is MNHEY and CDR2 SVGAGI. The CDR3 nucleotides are TGTGCCAGCAGTTGCGGACAGGTTGGCTACGAGCAGTACTTC. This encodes CASSCGQVGYEQYF.

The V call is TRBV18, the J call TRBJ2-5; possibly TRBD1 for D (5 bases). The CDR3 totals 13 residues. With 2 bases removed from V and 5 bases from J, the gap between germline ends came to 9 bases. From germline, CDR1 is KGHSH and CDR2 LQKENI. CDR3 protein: CASSPRGRETQYF. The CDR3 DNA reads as TGTGCCAGCTCACCAAGGGGCCGGGAGACCCAGTACTTC.

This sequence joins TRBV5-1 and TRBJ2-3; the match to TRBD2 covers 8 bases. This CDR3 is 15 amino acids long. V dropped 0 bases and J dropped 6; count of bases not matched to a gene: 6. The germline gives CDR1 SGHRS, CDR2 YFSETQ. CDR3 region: CASSLGTGGGDTQYF. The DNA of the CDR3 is TGCGCCAGCAGCTTGGGGACTGGCGGGGGGGATACGCAGTATTTT.

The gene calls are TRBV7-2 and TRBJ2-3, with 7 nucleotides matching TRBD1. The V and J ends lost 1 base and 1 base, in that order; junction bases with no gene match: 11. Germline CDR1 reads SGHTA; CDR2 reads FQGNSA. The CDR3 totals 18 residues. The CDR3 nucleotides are TGTGCCAGCAGCTTAGTACCGGCCCCCGGGACAGGCACAGATACGCAGTATTTT. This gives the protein CASSLVPAPGTGTDTQYF.